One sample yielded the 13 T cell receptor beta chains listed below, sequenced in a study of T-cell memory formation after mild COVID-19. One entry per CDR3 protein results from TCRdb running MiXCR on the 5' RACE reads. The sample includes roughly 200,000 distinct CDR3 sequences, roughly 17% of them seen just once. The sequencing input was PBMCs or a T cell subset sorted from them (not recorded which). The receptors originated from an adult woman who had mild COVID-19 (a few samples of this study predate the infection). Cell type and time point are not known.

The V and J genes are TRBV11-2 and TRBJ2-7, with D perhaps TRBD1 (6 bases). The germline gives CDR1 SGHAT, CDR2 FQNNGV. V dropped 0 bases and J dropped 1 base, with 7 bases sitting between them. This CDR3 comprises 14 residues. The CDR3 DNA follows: TGTGCCAGCAGCTTAGAGGGACAATCCTACGAGCAGTACTTC. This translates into CASSLEGQSYEQYF.

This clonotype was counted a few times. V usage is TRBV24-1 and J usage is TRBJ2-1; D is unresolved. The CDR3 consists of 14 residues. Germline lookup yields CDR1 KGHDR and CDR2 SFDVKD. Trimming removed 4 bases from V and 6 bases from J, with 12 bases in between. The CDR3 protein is CATSDPSPRNEQFF. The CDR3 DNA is TGTGCCACCAGTGACCCCTCGCCCCGCAATGAGCAGTTCTTC.

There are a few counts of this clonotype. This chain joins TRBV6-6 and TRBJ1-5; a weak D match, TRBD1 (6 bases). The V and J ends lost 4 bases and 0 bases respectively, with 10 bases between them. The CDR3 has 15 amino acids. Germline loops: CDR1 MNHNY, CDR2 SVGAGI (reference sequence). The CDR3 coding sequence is TGTGCCAGCAGTTTAGGACAGTATAGCAATCAGCCCCAGCATTTT. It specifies CASSLGQYSNQPQHF.

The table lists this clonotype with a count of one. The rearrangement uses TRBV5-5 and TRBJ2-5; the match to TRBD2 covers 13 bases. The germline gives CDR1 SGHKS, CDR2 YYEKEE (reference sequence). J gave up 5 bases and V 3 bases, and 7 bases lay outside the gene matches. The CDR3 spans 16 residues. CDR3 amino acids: CASSSLLAGGRETQYF. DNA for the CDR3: TGTGCCAGCAGCTCCCTACTAGCGGGGGGGAGGGAGACCCAGTACTTC.

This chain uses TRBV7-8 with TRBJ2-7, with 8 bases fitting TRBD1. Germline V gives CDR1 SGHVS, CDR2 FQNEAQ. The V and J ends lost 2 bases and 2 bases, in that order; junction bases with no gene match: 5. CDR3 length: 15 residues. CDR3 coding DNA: TGTGCCAGCAGCTTAATGACAGGGGCGACCTACGAGCAGTACTTC. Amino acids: CASSLMTGATYEQYF. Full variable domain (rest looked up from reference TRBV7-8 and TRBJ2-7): GAGVSQSPRYKVAKRGQDVALRCDPISGHVSLFWYQQALGQGPEFLTYFQNEAQLDKSGLPSDRFFAERPEGSVSTLKIQRTQQEDSAVYLCASSLMTGATYEQYFGPGTRLTVT.

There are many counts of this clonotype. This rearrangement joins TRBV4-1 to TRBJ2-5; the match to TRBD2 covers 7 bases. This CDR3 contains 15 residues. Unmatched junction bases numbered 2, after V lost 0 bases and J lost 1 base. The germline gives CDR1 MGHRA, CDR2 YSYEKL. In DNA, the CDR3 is TGCGCCAGCAGCCAAGATGGGAGGGGCCAAGAGACCCAGTACTTC. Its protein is CASSQDGRGQETQYF.

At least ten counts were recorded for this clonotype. CDR3 sequence reads: CASSLDRANTGELFF. The CDR3, as DNA: TGTGCCAGCAGCCTCGACAGGGCCAACACCGGGGAGCTGTTTTTT. The rearrangement joins TRBV7-2 to TRBJ2-2; 7 bases are a match to TRBD1. This CDR3 has 15 amino acids. The J segment lost 2 bases and the V segment lost 5 bases, leaving 5 bases of the junction unmatched. Germline-derived CDR1 and CDR2 are SGHTA and FQGNSA.

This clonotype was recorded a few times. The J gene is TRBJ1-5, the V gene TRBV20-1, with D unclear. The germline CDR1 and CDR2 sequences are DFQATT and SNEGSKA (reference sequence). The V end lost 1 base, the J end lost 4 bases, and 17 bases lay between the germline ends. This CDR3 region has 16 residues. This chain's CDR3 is CSARGTDPFLNQPQHF. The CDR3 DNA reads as TGCAGTGCTAGAGGGACCGATCCTTTTCTTAATCAGCCCCAGCATTTT.

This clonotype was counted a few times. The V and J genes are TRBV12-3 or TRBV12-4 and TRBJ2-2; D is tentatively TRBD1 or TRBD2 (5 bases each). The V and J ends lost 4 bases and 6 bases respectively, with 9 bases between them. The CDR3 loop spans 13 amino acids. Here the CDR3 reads CASSSGPPGELFF. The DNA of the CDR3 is TGTGCCAGCAGTTCGGGACCGCCCGGGGAGCTGTTTTTT.

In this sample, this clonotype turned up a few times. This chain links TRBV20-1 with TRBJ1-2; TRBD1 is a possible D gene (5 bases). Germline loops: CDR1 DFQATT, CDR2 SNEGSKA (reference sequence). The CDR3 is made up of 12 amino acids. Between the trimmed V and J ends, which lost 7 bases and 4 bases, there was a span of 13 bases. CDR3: CSGGGEAYGYTF. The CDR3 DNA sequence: TGCAGTGGCGGGGGGGAAGCCTATGGCTACACCTTC.

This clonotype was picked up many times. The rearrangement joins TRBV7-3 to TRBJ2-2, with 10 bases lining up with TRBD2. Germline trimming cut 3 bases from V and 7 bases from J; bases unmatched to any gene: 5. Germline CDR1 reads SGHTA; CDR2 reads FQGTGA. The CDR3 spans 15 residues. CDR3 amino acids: CASSLSGRGFGELFF. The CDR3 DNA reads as TGTGCCAGCAGCTTGAGCGGGAGGGGTTTCGGGGAGCTGTTTTTT. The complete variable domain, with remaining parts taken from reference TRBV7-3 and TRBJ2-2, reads GAGVSQTPSNKVTEKGKYVELRCDPISGHTALYWYRQSLGQGPEFLIYFQGTGAADDSGLPNDRFFAVRPEGSVSTLKIQRTERGDSAVYLCASSLSGRGFGELFFGEGSRLTVL.

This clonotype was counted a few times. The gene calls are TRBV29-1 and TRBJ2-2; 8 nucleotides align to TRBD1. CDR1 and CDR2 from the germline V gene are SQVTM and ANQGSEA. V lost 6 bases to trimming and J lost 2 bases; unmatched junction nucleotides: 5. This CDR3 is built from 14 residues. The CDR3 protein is CSVLDRVNTGELFF. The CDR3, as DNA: TGCAGCGTGTTGGACAGGGTTAACACCGGGGAGCTGTTTTTT.

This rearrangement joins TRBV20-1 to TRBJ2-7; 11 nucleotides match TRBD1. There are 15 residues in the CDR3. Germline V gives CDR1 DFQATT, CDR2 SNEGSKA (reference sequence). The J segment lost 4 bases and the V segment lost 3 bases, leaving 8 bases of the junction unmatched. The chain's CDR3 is CSARPGQGDVYEQYF. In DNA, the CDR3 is TGCAGTGCTAGGCCGGGACAGGGGGATGTGTACGAGCAGTACTTC.